One and the same sample provided the 9 T cell receptor beta chains below, sequenced in a study of T cell repertoires in ileal Crohn's disease. The method was immunoSEQ multiplex PCR; TCRdb's version includes in-frame clones alone and lacks a portion of them. The data show around 2,500 clones, 93% seen once. Time point described: inflamed ileum from the surgical specimen. Sequencing input: ileal tissue. The receptors stem from an adult with Crohn's disease.

CDR3 DNA: TGCGCCAGCAGCTACATTGGACAGGCCTATGGCTACACCTTC. This gives the protein CASSYIGQAYGYTF. This chain connects TRBV5-1 to TRBJ1-2, with 7 bases fitting TRBD1. Trimming removed 3 bases from V and 4 bases from J; junction bases left unmatched: 6. The CDR3 is made up of 14 amino acids. CDR1 and CDR2 (germline): SGHRS, YFSETQ. The full variable domain, completed using reference TRBV5-1 and TRBJ1-2, is KAGVTQTPRYLIKTRGQQVTLSCSPISGHRSVSWYQQTPGQGLQFLFEYFSETQRNKGNFPGRFSGRQFSNSRSEMNVSTLELGDSALYLCASSYIGQAYGYTFGSGTRLTVV.

The chain is built from TRBV6-5 and TRBJ2-7; maybe TRBD1 (5 bases). The CDR3 length is 12 residues. Trimming removed 0 bases from V and 7 bases from J, with 7 bases in between. CDR1 MNHEY and CDR2 SVGAGI come from the germline V gene. CDR3 sequence reads: CASSYSGQEQYF. CDR3 nucleotide sequence: TGTGCCAGCAGTTACTCGGGGCAGGAGCAGTACTTC.

The V call is TRBV11-3, the J call TRBJ2-1, with 8 bases that match TRBD2. This CDR3 contains 15 residues. V lost 3 bases to trimming and J lost 6 bases; unmatched junction nucleotides: 7. Per germline, CDR1 SGHNT and CDR2 YENEEA. Written as DNA, the CDR3 is TGTGCCAGCAGCTTGGTAGCGGGGAGTTCCAATGAGCAGTTCTTC. The encoded protein is CASSLVAGSSNEQFF.

The chain has TRBV19 and TRBJ2-1; 7 nucleotides align to TRBD2. Per germline, CDR1 LNHDA and CDR2 SQIVND (reference sequence). V was clipped by 1 base and J by 3 bases; unmatched bases: 6. CDR3 length: 16 residues. This CDR3 is CASSIGGRAFYNEQFF. CDR3 bases: TGTGCCAGTAGTATAGGAGGGAGGGCGTTCTACAATGAGCAGTTCTTC.

The chain combines TRBV10-3 with TRBJ1-1; possibly TRBD1 for D (6 bases). Germline V gene sequence: CDR1 ENHRY, CDR2 SYGVKD. V lost 4 bases to trimming and J lost 0 bases, with 12 bases between them. This CDR3 is 15 amino acids long. CDR3 nucleotide sequence: TGTGCCATCAGTGGCACAGGGCGAATGAACACTGAAGCTTTCTTT. Amino acids: CAISGTGRMNTEAFF.

V is TRBV10-2 and J is TRBJ1-5; 7 bases agree with TRBD1. Per germline, CDR1 WSHSY and CDR2 SAAADI. Unmatched junction bases numbered 9, after V lost 6 bases and J lost 4 bases. The CDR3 sequence is 15 residues long. For the CDR3, the DNA is TGCGCCAGCAGCGGAAAACAGGGGCAAAATCAGCCCCAGCATTTT. It specifies CASSGKQGQNQPQHF.

The count of this clone is one. The rearrangement links TRBV2 to TRBJ2-3; the D gene could be TRBD1 or TRBD2 (5 bases each). CDR1 and CDR2 (germline): SNHLY, FYNNEI. CDR3 length equals 14 residues. V lost 8 bases and J lost 1, with 13 bases in between. DNA of the CDR3: TGTGCCAGCGGGGGTTTACGGGGCACAGATACGCAGTATTTT. Protein sequence: CASGGLRGTDTQYF.

This sequence joins TRBV19 and TRBJ2-3, with 11 positions matching TRBD2. CDR1 LNHDA and CDR2 SQIVND come from the germline V gene (reference sequence). After removal of 3 bases from V and 3 bases from J, the junction contained 5 bases not matched to a gene. The CDR3 extends over 16 amino acids. CDR3 nucleotide sequence: TGTGCCAGTAGTATTTCCGGGACTAGCGGAACAGATACGCAGTATTTT. It translates to CASSISGTSGTDTQYF.

The rearrangement joins TRBV6-5 to TRBJ1-2; the D is unclear. Trimming took off 2 bases at V and 0 bases at J, with 4 bases between the two ends. This CDR3 contains 13 residues. Germline V CDR1 and CDR2: MNHEY, SVGAGI. The CDR3 DNA follows: TGTGCCAGCAGTTACGGGCCTAACTATGGCTACACCTTC. This codes for CASSYGPNYGYTF.